This T cell receptor (beta chain) is from a study of shared clonotypes between healthy human individuals. Study-level findings and limits: Clonotypes shared by all four sorted-subset donors had higher generation probabilities than non-shared clonotypes. Collection of samples was limited to blood; tissue repertoires likely differ.

The authors ran the assay at deep level. Several immunoSEQ 96-well plates shared each subset's DNA, each plate a replicate. The data were produced by immunoSEQ multiplex PCR, yet TCRdb's version contains in-frame clones alone and is incomplete. The sample has around 620,000 clones, 85% to 95% seen once; the top ten hold approximately 0.12%. Naive CD8 cells lacked CD45RO, underwent positive selection for CCR7 and left out terminally differentiated effector memory CD45RA+ cells. There are 15 residues in the CDR3. Between the trimmed V and J ends, which lost 7 bases and 4 bases, there was a span of 19 bases. Germline assignment: CDR1 LGHNT and CDR2 FRNRAP. A word on this clone: The antigen is undetermined.

Sequenced: naive CD8+ T cells sorted from blood. The clonotype comes from a woman in her twenties or thirties in good health. The V gene is TRBV12-5, the J gene TRBJ1-2, with D uncertain. The CDR3 reads CASDSHSGKLYGYTF. CDR3 DNA: TGTGCTAGTGATTCTCACAGTGGAAAGCTCTATGGCTACACCTTC.